This TCR beta chain stems from a study of tissue T cells after allogeneic stem cell transplantation. As concerns this clone: Genes here carry mouse names. Sequencing ends 1 residue short of the CDR3 end; the germline J gene provides the rest.

CDR3 sequences, V/J genes, frequencies and template counts came from survey-depth TCRbeta sequencing. The data were produced by immunoSEQ multiplex PCR, yet TCRdb's version contains in-frame clones alone and is incomplete. This sample carries more than 45,000 clones, 73% of them seen once, and the ten largest clones take 0.55%. After removal of 5 bases from V and 4 bases from J, the junction contained 5 bases not matched to a gene. The CDR3 sequence is 15 residues long. Germline loops: CDR1 SGHSA, CDR2 FRNQAP. The TCR sequence derives from a pool of C57BL/6 mice in good health. The chain carries TRBV16 and TRBJ2-2, with 9 bases matching TRBD1. Source material: sorted cells pooled from one or two spleens. This CDR3 reads CASSPWDRATGQLYF. The sequenced CDR3 bases are TGTGCAAGCAGCCCCTGGGACAGGGCCACCGGGCAGCTCTAC.